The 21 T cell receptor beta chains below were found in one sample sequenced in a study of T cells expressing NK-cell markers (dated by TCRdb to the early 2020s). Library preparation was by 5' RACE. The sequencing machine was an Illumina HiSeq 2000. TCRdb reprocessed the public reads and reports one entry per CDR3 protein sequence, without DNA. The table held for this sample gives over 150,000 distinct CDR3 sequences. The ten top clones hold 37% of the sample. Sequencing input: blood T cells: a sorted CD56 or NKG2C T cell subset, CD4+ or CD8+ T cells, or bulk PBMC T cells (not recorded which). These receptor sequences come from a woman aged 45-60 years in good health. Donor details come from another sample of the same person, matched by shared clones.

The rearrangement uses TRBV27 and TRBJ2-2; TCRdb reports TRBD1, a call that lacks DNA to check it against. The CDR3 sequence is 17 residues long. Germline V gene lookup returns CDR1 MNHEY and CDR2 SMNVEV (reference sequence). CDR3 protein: CASSLAPGQGGAGELFF.

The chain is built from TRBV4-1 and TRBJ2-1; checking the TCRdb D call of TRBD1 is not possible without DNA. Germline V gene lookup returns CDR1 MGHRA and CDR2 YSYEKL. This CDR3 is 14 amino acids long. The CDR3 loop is CASSQARLDNEQFF.

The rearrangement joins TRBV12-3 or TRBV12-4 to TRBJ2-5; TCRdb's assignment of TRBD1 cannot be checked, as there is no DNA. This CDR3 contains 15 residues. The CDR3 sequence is CASSSGTGLQETQYF.

CDR3 loop: CATSDIAGVGTDTQYF. The rearrangement uses TRBV24-1 and TRBJ2-3; with no DNA, the TCRdb D assignment of TRBD2 cannot be verified. The CDR3 is 16 amino acids. Germline values: CDR1 KGHDR, CDR2 SFDVKD.

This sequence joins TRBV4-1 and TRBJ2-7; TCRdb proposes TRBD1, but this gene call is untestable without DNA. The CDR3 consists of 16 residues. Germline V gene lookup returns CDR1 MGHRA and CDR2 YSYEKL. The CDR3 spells CASSRSYRGSSYEQYF.

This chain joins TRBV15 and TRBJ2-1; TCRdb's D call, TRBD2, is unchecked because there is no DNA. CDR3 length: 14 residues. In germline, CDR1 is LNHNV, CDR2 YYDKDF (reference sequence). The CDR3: CATRPGGSYNEQFF.

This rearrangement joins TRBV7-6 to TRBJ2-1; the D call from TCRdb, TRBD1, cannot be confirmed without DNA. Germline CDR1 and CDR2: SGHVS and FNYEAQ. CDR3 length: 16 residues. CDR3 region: CASSSRDRGMGDEQFF.

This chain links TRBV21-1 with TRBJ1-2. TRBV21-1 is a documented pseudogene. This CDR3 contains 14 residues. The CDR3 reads CASSKKRSNYGYTF.

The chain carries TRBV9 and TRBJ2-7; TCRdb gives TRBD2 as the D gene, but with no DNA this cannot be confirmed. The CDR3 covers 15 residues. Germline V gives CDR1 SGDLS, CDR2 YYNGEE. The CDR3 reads CASSVQGLAVDEQYF. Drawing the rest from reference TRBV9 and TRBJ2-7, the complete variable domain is DSGVTQTPKHLITATGQRVTLRCSPRSGDLSVYWYQQSLDQGLQFLIQYYNGEERAKGNILERFSAQQFPDLHSELNLSSLELGDSALYFCASSVQGLAVDEQYFGPGTRLTVT.

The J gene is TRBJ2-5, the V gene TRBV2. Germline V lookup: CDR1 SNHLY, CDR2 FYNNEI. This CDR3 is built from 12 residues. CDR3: CASKRVQETQYF.

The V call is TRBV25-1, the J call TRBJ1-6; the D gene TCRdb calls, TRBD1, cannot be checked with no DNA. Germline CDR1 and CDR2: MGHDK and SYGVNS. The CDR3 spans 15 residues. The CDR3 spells CASSEQGASNSPLHF.

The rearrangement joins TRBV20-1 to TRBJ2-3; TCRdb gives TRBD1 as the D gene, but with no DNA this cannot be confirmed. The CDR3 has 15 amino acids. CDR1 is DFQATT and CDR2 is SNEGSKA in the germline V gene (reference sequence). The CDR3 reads CSAPGQGVFSDTQYF.

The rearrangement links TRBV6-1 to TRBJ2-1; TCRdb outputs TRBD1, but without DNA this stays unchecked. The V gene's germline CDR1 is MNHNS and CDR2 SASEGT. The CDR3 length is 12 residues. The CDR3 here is CASSEVGRQEFF.

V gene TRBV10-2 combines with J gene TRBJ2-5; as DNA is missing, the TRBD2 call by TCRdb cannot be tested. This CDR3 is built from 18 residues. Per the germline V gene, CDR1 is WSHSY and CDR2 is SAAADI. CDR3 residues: CASRNTSGLSQYQETQYF.

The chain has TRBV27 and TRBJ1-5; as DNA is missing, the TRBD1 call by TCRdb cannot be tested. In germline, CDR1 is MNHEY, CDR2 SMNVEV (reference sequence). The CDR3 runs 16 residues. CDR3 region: CASSSQGAQGNQPQHF.

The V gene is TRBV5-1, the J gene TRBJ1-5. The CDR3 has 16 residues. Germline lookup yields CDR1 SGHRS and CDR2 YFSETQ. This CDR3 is CASSLEGAGSNQPQHF. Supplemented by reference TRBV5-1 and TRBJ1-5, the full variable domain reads KAGVTQTPRYLIKTRGQQVTLSCSPISGHRSVSWYQQTPGQGLQFLFEYFSETQRNKGNFPGRFSGRQFSNSRSEMNVSTLELGDSALYLCASSLEGAGSNQPQHFGDGTRLSIL.

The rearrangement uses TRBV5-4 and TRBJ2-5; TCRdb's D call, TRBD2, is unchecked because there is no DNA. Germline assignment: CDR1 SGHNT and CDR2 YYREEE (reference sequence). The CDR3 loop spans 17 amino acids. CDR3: CASSPRPGLADQETQYF.

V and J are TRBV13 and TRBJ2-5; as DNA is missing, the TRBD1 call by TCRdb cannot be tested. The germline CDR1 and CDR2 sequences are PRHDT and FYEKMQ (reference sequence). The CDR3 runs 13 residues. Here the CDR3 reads CASSLEGAETQYF.

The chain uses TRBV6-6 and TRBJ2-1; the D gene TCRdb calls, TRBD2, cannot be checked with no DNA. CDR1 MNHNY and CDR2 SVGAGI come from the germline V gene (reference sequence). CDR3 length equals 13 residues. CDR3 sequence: CAGQREVDNEQFF.

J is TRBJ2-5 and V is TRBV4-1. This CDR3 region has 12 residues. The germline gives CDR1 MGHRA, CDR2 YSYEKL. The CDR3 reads CASSQETRPQYF.

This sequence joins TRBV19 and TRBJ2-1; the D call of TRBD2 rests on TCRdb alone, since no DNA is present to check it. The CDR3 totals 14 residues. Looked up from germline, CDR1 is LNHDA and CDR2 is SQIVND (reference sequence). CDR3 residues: CASTNLAGGYEQFF.